This is a list of T cell receptor beta chains from one sample in a study of cytomegalovirus exposure and HLA in healthy donors. Here immunoSEQ multiplex PCR was the method, and the copy in TCRdb shows in-frame clones only, minus some. The data show around 160,000 clones, around 68% seen once. The sample consisted of PBMCs. Receptors originate from a man aged 45 to 65 in good health and CMV-seronegative. The CDR3 runs from the conserved cysteine through the conserved F or W. Each record gives: clone size, D gene, J gene, V gene, CDR3 DNA, CDR3 protein. D genes are given only for firm matches. Not every row has a clone size; where given, it reads once, few, many or a size class.

NA,NA,TRBJ1-6,TRBV25-1,TGTGCCAGCAGTGGTGGGGAGGGGAGCTCCTATAATTCACCCCTCCACTTT,CASSGGEGSSYNSPLHF
NA,NA,TRBJ1-1,TRBV28,TGTGCCAGCAGTTCCTACAGGGTTAAGGGCACTGAAGCTTTCTTT,CASSSYRVKGTEAFF
NA,NA,TRBJ2-7,TRBV28,TGTGCCAGCAGTTTAGGGACAACCTACGAGCAGTACTTC,CASSLGTTYEQYF
NA,NA,TRBJ1-2,TRBV5-1,TGCGCCAGCAGCTTGATCCCGATGGGGGGTTATGGCTACACCTTC,CASSLIPMGGYGYTF
NA,NA,TRBJ1-2,TRBV6-5,TGTGCCAGCAGTCCCGGGGGGAGCGGCGGCTACACCTTC,CASSPGGSGGYTF
few,TRBD2,TRBJ2-7,TRBV7-9,TGTGCCAGCAGCTTAGGGGGGGGAGCCGGGGAAGAGCAGTACTTC,CASSLGGGAGEEQYF
NA,NA,TRBJ1-1,TRBV5-1,TGCGCCAGCAGCTTGGTGGGGCCGAACACTGAAGCTTTCTTT,CASSLVGPNTEAFF
NA,TRBD2,TRBJ2-3,TRBV5-1,TGCGCCAGCAGCTTGGCGGTCCCGGGACTAGCGGGTCTGAACACAGATACGCAGTATTTT,CASSLAVPGLAGLNTDTQYF
NA,NA,TRBJ1-1,TRBV23-1,TGCGCCAGCAGTCAATGGAGATGGGGGCCGGAAAAAGCTTTCTTT,CASSQWRWGPEKAFF
NA,NA,TRBJ2-3,TRBV7-6,TGTGCCAGCAGCCCTCTAAACAGGGGCACAGATACGCAGTATTTT,CASSPLNRGTDTQYF
NA,NA,TRBJ2-7,TRBV6-5,TGTGCCAGCAGTTCGGGACTCCCCTACGAGCAGTACTTC,CASSSGLPYEQYF
NA,NA,TRBJ1-5,TRBV5-1,TGCGCCAGCAGCTCGGGGGGAGGGATGGGGCAGCCCCAGCATTTT,CASSSGGGMGQPQHF
NA,TRBD1,TRBJ2-7,TRBV7-8,TGTGCCAGCAGCTCGACAGGGGGTTCACGCTACGAGCAGTACTTC,CASSSTGGSRYEQYF
NA,TRBD1,TRBJ1-6,TRBV10-3,TGTGCCATCAGTGATGACAGGGTTAATAATTCACCCCTCCACTTT,CAISDDRVNNSPLHF
NA,TRBD2,TRBJ2-5,TRBV18,TGTGCCAGCTCACCACACCAGGGAGGGGAGACCCAGTACTTC,CASSPHQGGETQYF
NA,NA,TRBJ1-1,TRBV18,TGTGCCAGCTCACCCAATATTGAAACAGGGTGGCGCACTGAAGCTTTCTTT,CASSPNIETGWRTEAFF
NA,TRBD1,TRBJ2-2,TRBV6-4,TGTGCCAGCAGTCCGCACAGGGGGTCCACCGGGGAGCTGTTTTTT,CASSPHRGSTGELFF
once,NA,TRBJ1-2,TRBV2,TGTGCCAGCAGTGCGCGGGGTAACTATGGCTACACCTTC,CASSARGNYGYTF
NA,TRBD1,TRBJ1-2,TRBV18,TGTGCCAGCTCCCCCACAGTAGGACAGGGTTATGGCTACACCTTC,CASSPTVGQGYGYTF
once,TRBD1,TRBJ2-3,TRBV13,TGTGCCAGCAGCAGAGACAGGGGGCAAACAGATACGCAGTATTTT,CASSRDRGQTDTQYF
NA,TRBD1,TRBJ1-5,TRBV7-4,TGTGCCAGCAGCACCCCCCTCGGACAGGGCCCAAACCTTAGCAATCAGCCCCAGCATTTT,CASSTPLGQGPNLSNQPQHF
NA,TRBD1,TRBJ1-2,TRBV20-1,TGCAGTCCGGGACAGGGAAGCTACACCTTC,CSPGQGSYTF
few,NA,TRBJ1-3,TRBV7-2,TGTGCCAGCAGCTCGCGGGGGCCCCGACACGATCGAAACACCATATATTTT,CASSSRGPRHDRNTIYF
NA,TRBD2,TRBJ2-1,TRBV5-1,TGCGCCAGCGGGACTAGCGGGGGTTCCGTCGATGAGCAGTTCTTC,CASGTSGGSVDEQFF
few,NA,TRBJ2-3,TRBV10-2,TGCGCCAGCAGAGAGTGGGCCAGCACAGATACGCAGTATTTT,CASREWASTDTQYF
few,TRBD2,TRBJ2-3,TRBV4-2,TGTGCCAGCAGCCAAGATCTAGGACTAGCGGGGGGCACAGATACGCAGTATTTT,CASSQDLGLAGGTDTQYF
NA,NA,TRBJ1-3,TRBV2,TGTGCCAGCAGTGAAGGACAATACGGAAACACCATATATTTT,CASSEGQYGNTIYF
NA,NA,TRBJ2-7,TRBV4-1,TGCGCCAGCAGCCAAAGGGAGTCCTACGAGCAGTACTTC,CASSQRESYEQYF
few,TRBD1,TRBJ1-6,TRBV27,TGTGCCAGCGGTTTCCGGGACAGGGGCAATTCACCCCTCCACTTT,CASGFRDRGNSPLHF
NA,NA,TRBJ2-2,TRBV6-4,TGTGCCAGCAGTGAACGGGGGACAGCGAACACCGGGGAGCTGTTTTTT,CASSERGTANTGELFF
NA,NA,TRBJ2-1,TRBV7-3,TGTGCCAGCAGCTCCGGACACAGGAGCTCCTACAATGAGCAGTTCTTC,CASSSGHRSSYNEQFF
NA,NA,TRBJ2-7,TRBV25-1,TGTGCCAGCAGTGAGGGAGCAGTCCACGAGCAGTACTTC,CASSEGAVHEQYF
once,TRBD2,TRBJ2-5,TRBV5-1,TGCGCCAGCAGCTTCCCTAGCGGGGGGCAAGAGACCCAGTACTTC,CASSFPSGGQETQYF
NA,NA,TRBJ1-1,TRBV18,TGTGCCAGCTCACCCGACAGTTTGGAGAACACTGAAGCTTTCTTT,CASSPDSLENTEAFF
NA,NA,TRBJ1-5,TRBV28,TGTGCCAGCAGTTTCGGAAACAGCCAAGTTCTTAATCAGCCCCAGCATTTT,CASSFGNSQVLNQPQHF
NA,NA,TRBJ1-6,TRBV11-2,TGTGCCAGCAGCTCCTTCTATAATTCACCCCTCCACTTT,CASSSFYNSPLHF
NA,NA,TRBJ2-3,TRBV5-1,TGCGCCAGCAGCCGGAACCAGGGCAATACGCAGTATTTT,CASSRNQGNTQYF